Listed below are T cell receptor beta chains from one sample, sequenced in a study of blood T cells in healthy people across ages. TCRdb independently ran MiXCR on the 5' RACE reads; one entry per CDR3 protein. Of some 700,000 distinct CDR3 sequences detected, around 40% appear once; the ten largest clones hold around a fifth. Sequencing input: blood. These receptors all come from a woman in her fifties or sixties in good health. The CDR3 runs from the conserved cysteine through the conserved F or W. A D gene is named only where the DNA matches it firmly. Size is omitted from some rows. Given values are once, few, many or a class for expanded clones.

d_call: .; clone_size: .; v_call: TRBV6-2/TRBV6-3; j_call: TRBJ2-7; cdr3_nt: TGTGCCAGCAGTGACCGCACAGGGTACGAGCAGTACTTC; cdr3_aa: CASSDRTGYEQYF
d_call: .; clone_size: .; v_call: TRBV6-6; j_call: TRBJ1-2; cdr3_nt: TGTGCCAGCAGTGACCCCGACATGGCGGGAGGCTACACCTTC; cdr3_aa: CASSDPDMAGGYTF
d_call: TRBD2; clone_size: .; v_call: TRBV10-1; j_call: TRBJ2-1; cdr3_nt: TGCGCCAGCAGTGAGGACTATGGGGGGAGGGATGAGCAGTTCTTC; cdr3_aa: CASSEDYGGRDEQFF
d_call: .; clone_size: .; v_call: TRBV2; j_call: TRBJ2-7; cdr3_nt: TGTGCCAGCGGCCCGATAGGGCCTCCTTCATGGGAGCAGTACTTC; cdr3_aa: CASGPIGPPSWEQYF
d_call: TRBD1; clone_size: few; v_call: TRBV5-1; j_call: TRBJ2-5; cdr3_nt: TGCGCCAGCAGCACGTGGACAGGGCAAGAGACCCAGTACTTC; cdr3_aa: CASSTWTGQETQYF
d_call: .; clone_size: few; v_call: TRBV18; j_call: TRBJ2-1; cdr3_nt: TGTGCCAGCTCACAGGCCTCTGGGGTCAATGAGCAGTTCTTC; cdr3_aa: CASSQASGVNEQFF
d_call: TRBD2; clone_size: .; v_call: TRBV10-3; j_call: TRBJ2-5; cdr3_nt: TGTGCCATCAGTGACGGCGGGGGGGCTAAAGAGACCCAGTACTTC; cdr3_aa: CAISDGGGAKETQYF
d_call: TRBD2; clone_size: .; v_call: TRBV4-2; j_call: TRBJ2-1; cdr3_nt: TGTGCCAGCAGCCCCTCGAGACGAGCGGGAGGAGAGACCCAGTTCTTC; cdr3_aa: CASSPSRRAGGETQFF
d_call: .; clone_size: .; v_call: TRBV2; j_call: TRBJ2-1; cdr3_nt: TGTGCCAGCAGTCTGGGCTCCCTGGGGTACAATGAGCAGTTCTTC; cdr3_aa: CASSLGSLGYNEQFF
d_call: TRBD2; clone_size: .; v_call: TRBV28; j_call: TRBJ2-4; cdr3_nt: TGTGCCACCGGGGGACTAGCGGGAGGGTCCTCCAACATTCAGTACTTC; cdr3_aa: CATGGLAGGSSNIQYF
d_call: .; clone_size: many; v_call: TRBV12-3/TRBV12-4; j_call: TRBJ2-7; cdr3_nt: TGTGCCAGCAGTACCTCCGGAGCGGTAGTCTACGAGCAGTACTTC; cdr3_aa: CASSTSGAVVYEQYF
d_call: .; clone_size: many; v_call: TRBV5-1; j_call: TRBJ2-5; cdr3_nt: TGCGCCAGCAGCTTGGCACCGGGGGGCGAAGAGACCCAGTACTTC; cdr3_aa: CASSLAPGGEETQYF
d_call: .; clone_size: .; v_call: TRBV24-1; j_call: TRBJ2-1; cdr3_nt: TGTGCCACCAGTGAAGGGAACAGGCCCGTGTCGTTCTTC; cdr3_aa: CATSEGNRPVSFF
d_call: TRBD1; clone_size: few; v_call: TRBV27; j_call: TRBJ1-4; cdr3_nt: TGTGCCAGCAGTCCCCGGACAGGGAGGGAAAAACTGTTTTTT; cdr3_aa: CASSPRTGREKLFF
d_call: TRBD2; clone_size: .; v_call: TRBV12-3/TRBV12-4; j_call: TRBJ2-1; cdr3_nt: TGTGCCAGCAGTTTAAGGCTAGCGGCCCCCAATGAGCAGTTCTTC; cdr3_aa: CASSLRLAAPNEQFF
d_call: .; clone_size: .; v_call: TRBV14; j_call: TRBJ1-1; cdr3_nt: TGTGCCAGCAGCCTACCGCAGGGTATCGCTTTCTTT; cdr3_aa: CASSLPQGIAFF
d_call: .; clone_size: .; v_call: TRBV20-1; j_call: TRBJ2-7; cdr3_nt: TGCAGTGCTAGGGCGGGGTCCCTGGGTCTAGGCGAGCAGTACTTC; cdr3_aa: CSARAGSLGLGEQYF
d_call: .; clone_size: many; v_call: TRBV20-1; j_call: TRBJ1-2; cdr3_nt: TGCAGTGCTCCTCAGGCCAACTATGGCTACACCTTC; cdr3_aa: CSAPQANYGYTF
d_call: TRBD1; clone_size: .; v_call: TRBV29-1; j_call: TRBJ1-2; cdr3_nt: TGCAGCGTTTCCGCCTCGACAGGGAATTATGGCTACACCTTC; cdr3_aa: CSVSASTGNYGYTF
d_call: .; clone_size: .; v_call: TRBV5-1; j_call: TRBJ2-1; cdr3_nt: TGCGCCAGCAGCTTGGACAGGGTTTGGAATGAGCAGTTCTTC; cdr3_aa: CASSLDRVWNEQFF
d_call: TRBD1; clone_size: .; v_call: TRBV3-1; j_call: TRBJ2-3; cdr3_nt: TGTGCCAGCAGCCAAGACCCATTGACAGGGGCGAACACAGATACGCAGTATTTT; cdr3_aa: CASSQDPLTGANTDTQYF
d_call: .; clone_size: .; v_call: TRBV27; j_call: TRBJ2-4; cdr3_nt: TGTGCCAGCAGTTTATTCGAGGGGAACATTCAGTACTTC; cdr3_aa: CASSLFEGNIQYF
d_call: TRBD1; clone_size: many; v_call: TRBV20-1; j_call: TRBJ1-2; cdr3_nt: TGCAGTGCTAGTATTCTTCGGGGGACAGGGCGAAGTTCTGGCTACACCTTC; cdr3_aa: CSASILRGTGRSSGYTF
d_call: TRBD2; clone_size: .; v_call: TRBV9; j_call: TRBJ2-1; cdr3_nt: TGTGCCAGCAGCGTCGGACTAGCGGGAACATACAATGAGCAGTTCTTC; cdr3_aa: CASSVGLAGTYNEQFF
d_call: TRBD2; clone_size: .; v_call: TRBV12-3/TRBV12-4; j_call: TRBJ2-1; cdr3_nt: TGTGCCAGCAGCCGCGCTACTAGCGGATACAATGAGCAGTTCTTC; cdr3_aa: CASSRATSGYNEQFF
d_call: .; clone_size: .; v_call: TRBV20-1; j_call: TRBJ2-7; cdr3_nt: TGCAGTGCTAAGACAGACTACGAGCAGTACTTC; cdr3_aa: CSAKTDYEQYF
d_call: .; clone_size: few; v_call: TRBV29-1; j_call: TRBJ1-1; cdr3_nt: TGCAGCGTTGATCAGGGTATGTCTGAAGCTTTCTTT; cdr3_aa: CSVDQGMSEAFF
d_call: TRBD1; clone_size: .; v_call: TRBV20-1; j_call: TRBJ1-2; cdr3_nt: TGCAGTGCTAGAGATGATGGAGCTGCCCGGGACAGGGGGGGCTACACCTTC; cdr3_aa: CSARDDGAARDRGGYTF
d_call: TRBD1; clone_size: .; v_call: TRBV30; j_call: TRBJ2-1; cdr3_nt: TGTGCCTGGAGTGGGACAGGGCAAGGGGAGCAGTTCTTC; cdr3_aa: CAWSGTGQGEQFF
d_call: .; clone_size: .; v_call: TRBV19; j_call: TRBJ2-1; cdr3_nt: TGTGCCAGTAGTATCGTAGTGGGAGGTCAGGGTGAGCAGTTCTTC; cdr3_aa: CASSIVVGGQGEQFF
d_call: TRBD1; clone_size: .; v_call: TRBV27; j_call: TRBJ2-2; cdr3_nt: TGTGCCACCAGACAGGGGGTGACCACCGGGGAGCTGTTTTTT; cdr3_aa: CATRQGVTTGELFF
d_call: TRBD2; clone_size: few; v_call: TRBV10-3; j_call: TRBJ2-5; cdr3_nt: TGTGCCATCAGGGGGAGCGGGGAAGAGACCCAGTACTTC; cdr3_aa: CAIRGSGEETQYF
d_call: TRBD1; clone_size: .; v_call: TRBV28; j_call: TRBJ1-2; cdr3_nt: TGTGCCAGCAGTTCGGGACAGGGGACAGGGGGTATGAGTGGCTACACCTTC; cdr3_aa: CASSSGQGTGGMSGYTF